A single sample is the source of the 22 T cell receptor beta chains below, sequenced in a study of cytomegalovirus exposure and HLA in healthy donors. PCR was performed using 60 Vbeta and 13 Jbeta primers. Method: immunoSEQ multiplex PCR; TCRdb's copy keeps in-frame clones and lacks some. Of about 160,000 clones listed, roughly 89% are singletons. The sequenced sample consisted of PBMCs. These receptors were obtained from a woman aged 25 to 39 in good health and CMV-seronegative.

In this sample, this clone turned up once. This rearrangement joins TRBV7-2 to TRBJ1-2; D unresolved. In germline, CDR1 is SGHTA, CDR2 FQGNSA. CDR3 length: 13 residues. V lost 4 bases, J lost 4 bases, and 10 bases lay in between. CDR3 amino acids: CASSSPRPYGYTF. The CDR3 DNA reads as TGTGCCAGCAGCTCCCCGCGTCCCTATGGCTACACCTTC. Variable domain in full (rest from reference TRBV7-2 and TRBJ1-2): GAGVSQSPSNKVTEKGKDVELRCDPISGHTALYWYRQSLGQGLEFLIYFQGNSAPDKSGLPSDRFSAERTGGSVSTLTIQRTQQEDSAVYLCASSSPRPYGYTFGSGTRLTVV.

Here the CDR3 reads CASSLSSRQPSYEQYF. In DNA form, the CDR3 reads TGTGCCAGCAGCTTATCTTCCCGACAGCCGTCCTACGAGCAGTACTTC. This chain joins TRBV11-2 and TRBJ2-7, with D possibly being TRBD1 (5 bases). Trimming shortened V by 2 bases and J by 1 base, and 15 bases separated the two germline ends. Germline CDR1 reads SGHAT; CDR2 reads FQNNGV. The CDR3 consists of 16 residues.

V gene TRBV11-2 combines with J gene TRBJ2-3; TRBD2 matches at 9 bases. Looked up from germline, CDR1 is SGHAT and CDR2 is FQNNGV. The CDR3 runs 18 residues. V shed 3 bases, J shed 4 bases, and the junction held 14 bases outside the gene matches. This chain's CDR3 is CASSFGGRALGRADTQYF. CDR3 nucleotide sequence: TGTGCCAGCAGCTTTGGCGGGAGGGCCCTCGGTAGGGCAGATACGCAGTATTTT.

The V and J genes are TRBV11-2 and TRBJ2-7; D is undetermined. This CDR3 spans 14 amino acids. Deletions cut 1 base from V and 3 bases from J, with 10 bases between. In germline, CDR1 is SGHAT, CDR2 FQNNGV. CDR3 loop: CASSLVPENYEQYF. The CDR3 region has the DNA TGTGCCAGCAGCTTAGTACCGGAGAACTACGAGCAGTACTTC.

This clone showed up just once. The genes are TRBV4-3 and TRBJ2-2; D may be TRBD1 (5 bases). The CDR3 covers 15 residues. Between the trimmed V and J ends, which lost 4 bases and 4 bases, there was a span of 13 bases. Germline CDR1 reads LGHNA; CDR2 reads YSLEER. The CDR3 is CASSPRTFPTGELFF. CDR3 nucleotides: TGCGCCAGCAGCCCAAGGACATTTCCCACCGGGGAGCTGTTTTTT.

The chain links TRBV6-6 to TRBJ2-5; TRBD2 matches at 7 bases. Unmatched junction bases numbered 13, after V lost 7 bases and J lost 5 bases. Germline loops: CDR1 MNHNY, CDR2 SVGAGI (reference sequence). The CDR3 has 15 amino acids. This CDR3 reads CASTPIGGGRETQYF. The CDR3 nucleotides are TGTGCCAGCACCCCGATCGGGGGAGGGAGGGAGACCCAGTACTTC.

The chain couples TRBV5-1 to TRBJ2-3, with TRBD1 identical over 11 bases. Losses at the gene ends were 5 bases for V and 6 bases for J; bases not matched to a gene: 8. CDR1 is SGHRS and CDR2 is YFSETQ in the germline V gene. This CDR3 region has 15 residues. The CDR3 here is CASRQGGQGADTQYF. The DNA for the CDR3 is TGCGCCAGCAGGCAGGGAGGACAGGGGGCCGATACGCAGTATTTT. The variable domain in full, completed from reference TRBV5-1 and TRBJ2-3, reads KAGVTQTPRYLIKTRGQQVTLSCSPISGHRSVSWYQQTPGQGLQFLFEYFSETQRNKGNFPGRFSGRQFSNSRSEMNVSTLELGDSALYLCASRQGGQGADTQYFGPGTRLTVL.

The V gene is TRBV6-5, the J gene TRBJ2-7, with TRBD1 matching over 9 bases. The CDR3 covers 13 residues. Germline lookup yields CDR1 MNHEY and CDR2 SVGAGI. The trim removed 7 bases at V and 3 bases at J, leaving 4 bases unmatched. In DNA form, the CDR3 reads TGTGCCAGCACCATGGGACAGGGCTACGAGCAGTACTTC. Protein sequence: CASTMGQGYEQYF.

V gene TRBV6-4 combines with J gene TRBJ2-3, with 8 bases lining up with TRBD1. V lost 1 base and J lost 4; bases outside the gene matches: 1. CDR3 length: 14 residues. Germline V CDR1 and CDR2: MRHNA, SNTAGT. CDR3 sequence (DNA): TGTGCCAGCAGTGACTTACAGGGGGCAGATACGCAGTATTTT. Translating it yields CASSDLQGADTQYF.

The J gene is TRBJ2-4, the V gene TRBV12-5; 7 nucleotides align to TRBD1. CDR1 and CDR2 from the germline V gene are LGHNT and FRNRAP. There are 19 residues in the CDR3. The V and J ends lost 5 bases and 0 bases, in that order; junction bases with no gene match: 16. The CDR3 DNA is TGTGCTAGTGGTGACAGAGTGACAGGGCAATTACTAGCCAAAAACATTCAGTACTTC. Protein sequence: CASGDRVTGQLLAKNIQYF. Together with reference TRBV12-5 and TRBJ2-4, the CDR3 gives the full variable domain: DARVTQTPRHKVTEMGQEVTMRCQPILGHNTVFWYRQTMMQGLELLAYFRNRAPLDDSGMPKDRFSAEMPDATLATLKIQPSEPRDSAVYFCASGDRVTGQLLAKNIQYFGAGTRLSVL.

This sequence joins TRBV2 and TRBJ2-5; D call uncertain. The better agreement between TRBJ2-7 and the DNA end casts doubt on the J call. The CDR3 covers 10 residues. Per the germline V gene, CDR1 is SNHLY and CDR2 is FYNNEI. CDR3 nucleotides: TGTGCCAGCAGTGAGTACGAGCAGTACTTC. Residues: CASSEYEQYF.

This chain uses TRBV9 with TRBJ2-7; D unresolved. The V and J ends lost 3 bases and 4 bases respectively, with 8 bases between them. The germline CDR1 and CDR2 sequences are SGDLS and YYNGEE. This CDR3 comprises 12 residues. CDR3 in DNA: TGTGCCAGCAGCGGTGAGGATTACGAGCAGTACTTC. Protein: CASSGEDYEQYF.

This chain links TRBV11-1 with TRBJ2-1; D is possibly TRBD1 (5 bases). V lost 1 base and J lost 8, with 18 bases in between. This CDR3 comprises 16 residues. Germline assignment: CDR1 SGHAT and CDR2 FQDESV (reference sequence). The CDR3 protein is CASSLGQGSLLYEQFF. The CDR3 nucleotides read TGTGCCAGCAGCTTAGGGCAGGGTTCTCTCTTATATGAGCAGTTCTTC.

This clone occurred once. The rearrangement uses TRBV13 and TRBJ2-7, with 11 bases identical to TRBD1. CDR1 is PRHDT, CDR2 FYEKMQ, per germline (reference sequence). V shed 4 bases, J shed 3 bases, and the junction held 5 bases outside the gene matches. This CDR3 contains 15 residues. CDR3 nucleotides: TGTGCCAGCAGCTCCCGGACAGGGGGCGACTACGAGCAGTACTTC. This sequence encodes CASSSRTGGDYEQYF.

This clone appeared once. This chain's CDR3 is CASRLEFRDYEQYF. In nucleotides, the CDR3 is TGTGCAAGTCGCTTAGAGTTTAGAGACTACGAGCAGTACTTC. This sequence joins TRBV12-2 and TRBJ2-7; the D call in the table, TRBD2, was not verified against the DNA. TRBV12-2 is given as a pseudogene. The CDR3 is 14 amino acids.

The CDR3 loop reads CASSQAGAKNIQYF. The CDR3 nucleotides read TGTGCCAGCAGCCAAGCGGGAGCCAAAAACATTCAGTACTTC. The chain carries TRBV14 and TRBJ2-4; the D is unclear. V was cut by 1 base and J by 0 bases, with 4 bases left in between. This CDR3 has 14 residues. The germline CDR1 and CDR2 sequences are SGHDN and FVKESK.

The chain carries TRBV5-1 and TRBJ2-7, with 11 bases fitting TRBD2. This CDR3 has 21 amino acids. J was trimmed by 4 bases and V by 0 bases; bases with no gene match: 21. CDR1 and CDR2 from the germline V gene are SGHRS and YFSETQ. CDR3 residues: CASSLDWTRLAGPARSYEQYF. For the CDR3, the DNA is TGCGCCAGCAGCTTGGATTGGACAAGACTAGCGGGACCCGCCAGGTCATACGAGCAGTACTTC.

The V call is TRBV27, the J call TRBJ2-2; the D is unclear. Germline CDR1 reads MNHEY; CDR2 reads SMNVEV (reference sequence). V shed 6 bases and J shed 1 base, with 12 bases lying between them. CDR3 size: 15 residues. This CDR3 is CASSQARLNTGELFF. In DNA form, the CDR3 reads TGTGCCAGCAGCCAAGCCCGCCTGAACACCGGGGAGCTGTTTTTT.

This sequence joins TRBV4-3 and TRBJ2-5; TRBD1 is a possible D gene (5 bases). The CDR3 is 13 residues long. Deletions cut 0 bases from V and 10 bases from J, with 12 bases between. Germline V lookup: CDR1 LGHNA, CDR2 YSLEER. The CDR3 sequence: CASSQDLAQGQYF. CDR3 bases: TGCGCCAGCAGCCAAGATTTGGCCCAGGGCCAGTACTTC.

The chain carries TRBV19 and TRBJ1-5; 7 bases are a match to TRBD1. Germline lookup yields CDR1 LNHDA and CDR2 SQIVND (reference sequence). There are 16 residues in the CDR3. Trimming at V came to 5 bases and at J to 0 bases, leaving 7 bases not matched to a gene. The DNA of the CDR3 is TGTGCCAGTAGTGAGGAGACAGGGTATAGCAATCAGCCCCAGCATTTT. Amino acid sequence: CASSEETGYSNQPQHF.

CDR3 sequence: CASGLVTLGEQFF. The CDR3 DNA reads TGTGCTAGTGGTTTGGTCACTCTCGGTGAGCAGTTCTTC. V gene TRBV12-5 combines with J gene TRBJ2-1; no definite D call. The CDR3 runs 13 residues. V was trimmed by 0 bases and J by 9 bases, leaving 9 bases between them. Germline loops: CDR1 LGHNT, CDR2 FRNRAP.

Regarding this clone: The junction does not match germline at one end; this may be a read error. The chain couples TRBV10-3 to TRBJ1-5; the match to TRBD1 covers 7 bases. Germline CDR1 and CDR2: ENHRY and SYGVKD. CDR3 length: 13 amino acids. The CDR3 coding sequence is TGTGCCGTCAGCGACAGGGAGAATCAGCCCCAGCATTTT. It encodes CAVSDRENQPQHF.